One and the same sample provided the 30 T cell receptor beta chains below, sequenced in a study of T cells in Graves' hyperthyroidism and ophthalmopathy. Researchers took RNA transcripts and amplified the TCR beta CDR3 regions from them. The HTBI primer set served for first-round RT-PCR of the TCR CDR3. In TCRdb, the multiplex PCR reads were re-called with MiXCR into one record per CDR3 protein. The sample consists of over 350,000 distinct CDR3 sequences, about 14% of them appearing once. The sequencing input was blood. These receptors were obtained from a man between 18 and 29 years old with Graves' ophthalmopathy.

This clonotype came up a few times. The V gene is TRBV6-1, the J gene TRBJ2-1; the match to TRBD2 covers 10 bases. Losses at the gene ends were 7 bases for V and 8 bases for J; bases not matched to a gene: 20. The CDR3 runs to 18 residues. Germline loops: CDR1 MNHNS, CDR2 SASEGT. DNA of the CDR3: TGTGCCAGCAAGTGGGGGCAGGGAGTCGCTAGCGGGAGCTATGAGCAGTTCTTC. It translates to CASKWGQGVASGSYEQFF.

V usage is TRBV12-3 or TRBV12-4 and J usage is TRBJ2-3, with D tentatively TRBD1 (6 bases). The V end lost 5 bases, the J end lost 3 bases, and 24 bases lay between the germline ends. The CDR3 totals 18 residues. CDR3 coding DNA: TGTGCCAGCAGTGTTAAATCCCATGGGGGCCTTAAAACAGATACGCAGTATTTT. This encodes CASSVKSHGGLKTDTQYF.

This clonotype was observed many times. The chain uses TRBV13 and TRBJ2-7; 12 nucleotides agree with TRBD2. The CDR3 length is 18 residues. Germline V CDR1 and CDR2: PRHDT, FYEKMQ (reference sequence). J gave up 3 bases and V 0 bases, and 9 bases lay outside the gene matches. For the CDR3, the DNA is TGTGCCAGCAGCTTAGGGGGACTAGCGGGTTCTTTGGGCTACGAGCAGTACTTC. Translated, it gives CASSLGGLAGSLGYEQYF.

This clonotype was found a few times. At one end, the junction sequence differs from germline, possibly due to a read error. The chain couples TRBV5-1 to TRBJ2-1; D unresolved. The CDR3 length is 13 residues. CDR1 and CDR2 (germline): SGHRS, YFSETQ. DNA for the CDR3: TGCGCCAGCAGCTTAGGTAGTTACAATGGGCAGTTCTTC. Its protein product is CASSLGSYNGQFF. The full variable domain, with the rest looked up from reference TRBV5-1 and TRBJ2-1, is KAGVTQTPRYLIKTRGQQVTLSCSPISGHRSVSWYQQTPGQGLQFLFEYFSETQRNKGNFPGRFSGRQFSNSRSEMNVSTLELGDSALYLCASSLGSYNGQFFGPGTRLTVL.

This clonotype showed up many times. The rearrangement joins TRBV7-2 to TRBJ1-2; no clear D gene. The CDR3 totals 15 residues. Trimming pared 1 base from V and 5 bases from J, leaving 14 bases between. The germline V gene encodes CDR1 SGHTA and CDR2 FQGNSA. DNA for the CDR3: TGTGCCAGCAGCTTAGTAGGGTTCCTGGCTTATGGCTACACCTTC. Translating it yields CASSLVGFLAYGYTF. Full variable domain (rest looked up from reference TRBV7-2 and TRBJ1-2): GAGVSQSPSNKVTEKGKDVELRCDPISGHTALYWYRQSLGQGLEFLIYFQGNSAPDKSGLPSDRFSAERTGGSVSTLTIQRTQQEDSAVYLCASSLVGFLAYGYTFGSGTRLTVV.

This clonotype was detected many times. The rearrangement joins TRBV7-2 to TRBJ2-1, with D maybe TRBD1 (6 bases). The CDR3 extends over 13 amino acids. Germline V gene sequence: CDR1 SGHTA, CDR2 FQGNSA. Trimming left V 7 bases short and J 10 bases short, with 17 bases between. The CDR3 DNA reads TGTGCCAGCACCATATTTCCCGGGACAGAGCAGTTCTTC. The encoded protein is CASTIFPGTEQFF. The full variable domain, completed using reference TRBV7-2 and TRBJ2-1, is GAGVSQSPSNKVTEKGKDVELRCDPISGHTALYWYRQSLGQGLEFLIYFQGNSAPDKSGLPSDRFSAERTGGSVSTLTIQRTQQEDSAVYLCASTIFPGTEQFFGPGTRLTVL.

A remark on this clonotype: A much larger clone differs by one base, so this may be a read error. This sequence joins TRBV5-6 and TRBJ2-3; 9 bases align to TRBD1. The CDR3 extends over 14 amino acids. Germline V gene sequence: CDR1 SGHDT, CDR2 YYEEEE. The DNA for the CDR3 is TGTGCCAGCAGCTGGGGACAGGGCGAGGATACGCAGTGTTTT. Its translation is CASSWGQGEDTQCF.

This clonotype was recorded many times. The V call is TRBV12-3 or TRBV12-4, the J call TRBJ2-3, with 8 nucleotides matching TRBD1. The CDR3 length is 14 residues. Trimming removed 6 bases from V and 1 base from J; junction bases left unmatched: 3. CDR3 loop: CASSGQGRTDTQYF. The CDR3 DNA is TGTGCCAGCAGCGGACAGGGCCGCACAGATACGCAGTATTTT.

This clonotype was seen only a few times. This may come from a read error, since a much larger clone is one base off. Without the conserved terminal phenylalanine or tryptophan, this CDR3 likely stems from a read error. The V call is TRBV6-1, the J call TRBJ2-7; a weak D match, TRBD2 (6 bases). Trimming left V 1 base short and J 0 bases short, with 10 bases between. The CDR3 contains 15 residues. Germline V gene lookup returns CDR1 MNHNS and CDR2 SASEGT. The CDR3 DNA sequence: TGTGCCAGCAGTGAAGTCCTAGCGAGCTCCTACGAGCAGTACTCC. Translating gives CASSEVLASSYEQYS.

This clonotype was counted a single time. The genes are TRBV19 and TRBJ1-2; possibly TRBD1 for D (6 bases). CDR1 and CDR2 from the germline V gene are LNHDA and SQIVND (reference sequence). V was clipped by 4 bases and J by 1 base, with 13 bases between them. The CDR3 extends over 15 amino acids. CDR3 in amino acids: CASSKGGALNYGYTF. The CDR3 DNA is TGTGCCAGTAGTAAGGGGGGGGCGCTTAACTATGGCTACACCTTC.

The CDR3 protein is CSAPRSVSSTDTQYF. CDR3 bases: TGCAGTGCCCCGAGGTCGGTATCTAGCACAGATACGCAGTATTTT. The chain uses TRBV20-1 and TRBJ2-3; D not resolved. CDR3 length: 15 residues. CDR1 and CDR2 from the germline V gene are DFQATT and SNEGSKA (reference sequence). Trimming left V 6 bases short and J 0 bases short, with 16 bases between.

There are many counts of this clonotype. In DNA form, the CDR3 reads TGTGCCAGCAGCTTCAGGCGGGAGAGCAATCAGCCCCAGCATTTT. This sequence encodes CASSFRRESNQPQHF. This chain connects TRBV13 to TRBJ1-5; D not resolved. The CDR3 has 15 residues. The V gene lost 3 bases and the J gene lost 1 base, with 10 bases spanning the gap. Germline CDR1 PRHDT, CDR2 FYEKMQ (reference sequence).

This clonotype was seen at least ten times. This chain joins TRBV13 and TRBJ1-1; D possibly corresponds to TRBD1 (5 bases). The germline gives CDR1 PRHDT, CDR2 FYEKMQ (reference sequence). V lost 4 bases to trimming and J lost 5 bases, with 20 bases between them. CDR3 length: 16 amino acids. Written as DNA, the CDR3 is TGTGCCAGCAGCTCCCTTGGGGGGGAGGGGTCGACTGAAGCTTTCTTT. This encodes CASSSLGGEGSTEAFF.

The table lists this clonotype with many counts. The J gene is TRBJ2-2, the V gene TRBV3-1, with D unclear. The CDR3 has 14 residues. Germline V lookup: CDR1 LGHDT, CDR2 YNNKEL (reference sequence). V was clipped by 6 bases and J by 4 bases, with 12 bases between them. CDR3 sequence (DNA): TGTGCCAGCAGAGAAGGTACCTCCACCGGGGAGCTGTTTTTT. Encoded protein: CASREGTSTGELFF.

This clonotype was seen repeatedly, ten times or more. The genes are TRBV6-5 and TRBJ2-2, with D perhaps assigned TRBD1 or TRBD2 (7 bases each). Trimming took 2 bases from V and 3 from J, leaving 13 bases between them. CDR1 and CDR2 from the germline V gene are MNHEY and SVGAGI. This CDR3 region has 16 residues. This chain's CDR3 is CASSYTTGRDTGELFF. CDR3 DNA sequence: TGTGCCAGCAGTTACACGACAGGGAGGGACACCGGGGAGCTGTTTTTT.

At least ten counts were recorded for this clonotype. The chain couples TRBV12-3 or TRBV12-4 to TRBJ2-2; D ambiguous. Trimming removed 7 bases at V and 5 bases at J, with 8 bases between. The CDR3 is 12 amino acids. CDR3 region: CASNLGTGELFF. The DNA for the CDR3 is TGTGCCAGCAACCTTGGAACCGGGGAGCTGTTTTTT.

This clonotype turned up a few times. This chain joins TRBV6-1 and TRBJ2-7, with D tentatively TRBD1 or TRBD2 (6 bases each). V was pared by 11 bases and J by 2 bases, with 16 bases between. The CDR3 spans 13 residues. CDR1 is MNHNS and CDR2 is SASEGT in the germline V gene. The CDR3 nucleotides are TGTGCCTCTAAGGGCGGGACAACCTACGAGCAGTACTTC. It yields the protein CASKGGTTYEQYF.

This clonotype occurred many times. V usage is TRBV27 and J usage is TRBJ2-3; no clear D gene. The CDR3 extends over 15 amino acids. Between the trimmed V and J ends, which lost 3 bases and 4 bases, there was a span of 14 bases. CDR1 and CDR2 from the germline V gene are MNHEY and SMNVEV (reference sequence). The CDR3 coding sequence is TGTGCCAGCAGTTTCTCACCATCCCACCCAGATACGCAGTATTTT. Amino acids: CASSFSPSHPDTQYF.

This clonotype was recorded many times. V usage is TRBV11-2 and J usage is TRBJ2-3; 8 bases are a match to TRBD2. In germline, CDR1 is SGHAT, CDR2 FQNNGV. The length of the CDR3 is 13 residues. Unmatched junction bases numbered 7, after V lost 9 bases and J lost 5 bases. The CDR3 DNA sequence: TGTGCCAGTGCTCGGGGGGGAGTAGATACGCAGTATTTT. It specifies CASARGGVDTQYF.

This CDR3 is CAISEGDSGNQPQHF. Written as DNA, the CDR3 is TGTGCCATCAGTGAGGGGGACAGTGGGAATCAGCCCCAGCATTTT. This sequence joins TRBV10-3 and TRBJ1-5; 7 nucleotides match TRBD1. The germline gives CDR1 ENHRY, CDR2 SYGVKD. The ends lost 2 bases at V and 4 bases at J; junction bases unmatched: 5. CDR3 length: 15 residues.

This clonotype was detected ten times or more. This rearrangement joins TRBV12-3 or TRBV12-4 to TRBJ2-3; D is unclear. The CDR3 has 14 amino acids. V lost 6 bases and J lost 0, with 10 bases in between. The CDR3, as DNA: TGTGCCAGCAGGTGGACGGAGAGCACAGATACGCAGTATTTT. Its translation: CASRWTESTDTQYF.

This clonotype was seen repeatedly, ten times or more. This chain uses TRBV18 with TRBJ1-2, with D tentatively TRBD1 (5 bases). V was shortened by 1 base and J by 2 bases, with 8 bases between the two germline ends. The CDR3 runs 14 residues. CDR1 and CDR2 (germline): KGHSH, LQKENI. The CDR3 loop is CASSPLDMNYGYTF. CDR3 in DNA: TGTGCCAGCTCACCACTGGACATGAACTATGGCTACACCTTC. Together with reference TRBV18 and TRBJ1-2, the CDR3 gives the full variable domain: NAGVMQNPRHLVRRRGQEARLRCSPMKGHSHVYWYRQLPEEGLKFMVYLQKENIIDESGMPKERFSAEFPKEGPSILRIQQVVRGDSAAYFCASSPLDMNYGYTFGSGTRLTVV.

A few counts support this clonotype. This chain joins TRBV10-3 and TRBJ2-1; 8 nucleotides match TRBD2. The CDR3 sequence is 19 residues long. J was trimmed by 8 bases and V by 5 bases; bases with no gene match: 23. Germline CDR1 reads ENHRY; CDR2 reads SYGVKD. CDR3 sequence (DNA): TGTGCCATCAGTCAAGCGGGAGAATATACACTTGACATCGGCGATGAGCAGTTCTTC. Amino acids: CAISQAGEYTLDIGDEQFF.

This clonotype was counted a few times. This chain joins TRBV20-1 and TRBJ1-1; tentative D call: TRBD1 (6 bases). The CDR3 sequence is 14 residues long. Per germline, CDR1 DFQATT and CDR2 SNEGSKA (reference sequence). Trimming took 0 bases from V and 6 from J, leaving 14 bases between them. DNA of the CDR3: TGCAGTGCTAGAGATCTCGGGGGGCGGGCTGAAGCTTTCTTT. It encodes CSARDLGGRAEAFF.

This clonotype was found many times. The chain uses TRBV27 and TRBJ2-5, with TRBD1 matching 8 bases. This CDR3 has 13 residues. Germline-derived CDR1 and CDR2 are MNHEY and SMNVEV (reference sequence). J gave up 4 bases and V 9 bases, and 7 bases lay outside the gene matches. CDR3 DNA sequence: TGTGCCAGAGACAGGGGATTCGCAGAGACCCAGTACTTC. Amino acids: CARDRGFAETQYF.

There are many counts of this clonotype. The chain combines TRBV4-1 with TRBJ2-1, with D maybe TRBD1 (6 bases). This CDR3 has 17 residues. The germline gives CDR1 MGHRA, CDR2 YSYEKL. V lost 2 bases and J lost 1, with 15 bases in between. Here the CDR3 reads CASSQYPQGQSYNEQFF. CDR3 bases: TGCGCCAGCAGCCAATACCCGCAGGGGCAATCCTACAATGAGCAGTTCTTC.

For this clonotype: This may come from a read error, since a much larger clone is one base off. Lacking the conserved final phenylalanine or tryptophan, this CDR3 likely reflects a read error. This sequence joins TRBV10-2 and TRBJ2-7, with 9 bases fitting TRBD2. The V gene end was trimmed by 4 bases and the J gene end by 0 bases; junction bases not matched to a gene: 4. The CDR3 sequence is 15 residues long. CDR1 and CDR2 (germline): WSHSY, SAAADI. The CDR3 nucleotides are TGCGCCAGCAGTGTCCTAGCGGGGAGCTCCTACGAGCAGTACCTC. This sequence encodes CASSVLAGSSYEQYL.

The V and J genes are TRBV6-5 and TRBJ1-5; D is undetermined. Germline CDR1 reads MNHEY; CDR2 reads SVGAGI. Deletions cut 4 bases from V and 1 base from J, with 11 bases between. The CDR3 is made up of 15 amino acids. CDR3 protein: CASSLGWESNQPQHF. The CDR3 bases are TGTGCCAGCAGTTTGGGGTGGGAGAGCAATCAGCCCCAGCATTTT.

The V gene is TRBV19, the J gene TRBJ2-7; tentatively, D is TRBD1 (6 bases). The CDR3 has 16 amino acids. Deletions cut 3 bases from V and 2 bases from J, with 17 bases between. Germline V CDR1 and CDR2: LNHDA, SQIVND (reference sequence). The chain's CDR3 is CASSIAPGTFAYEQYF. Here the CDR3 DNA reads TGTGCCAGTAGTATCGCCCCCGGGACATTTGCCTACGAGCAGTACTTC.

This clonotype was seen ten or more times. The rearrangement links TRBV6-1 to TRBJ1-5; D perhaps matches TRBD1 (6 bases). V lost 5 bases and J 0 bases, leaving 17 bases between the germline ends. CDR1 is MNHNS, CDR2 SASEGT, per germline. The CDR3 contains 17 residues. The CDR3 here is CASSTTSTGSSNQPQHF. CDR3 coding DNA: TGTGCCAGCAGTACCACTTCTACAGGGAGTAGCAATCAGCCCCAGCATTTT.